This T cell receptor (beta chain) was retrieved from a study of T cell responses to AZD1222 COVID-19 vaccine. About the research overall: Analyses pooled second doses at about 4 or about 12 weeks.

Measured with immunoSEQ multiplex PCR; TCRdb has only the in-frame clones, and not every one. The sample yields about 150,000 clones, 70% to 90% seen once. With respect to this clone: Its antigen is undetermined.

Findings of the study overall: A reported finding is that nearly half of spike-specific TCRs target unmutated variant regions. There were mostly white British donors and more females than males, and clonal diversity was possibly underestimated.

The CDR3 sequence is 14 residues long. Per germline, CDR1 PRHDT and CDR2 FYEKMQ (reference sequence). The V and J ends lost 4 bases and 6 bases respectively, with 14 bases between them. The TCR originated in an adult in good health. The J gene is TRBJ2-3, the V gene TRBV13; a weak D match, TRBD2 (7 bases). Sequencing was performed on peripheral blood, taken on day 0 of AZD1222 vaccination. The CDR3 protein is CASSSLGGQDTQYF. Here the CDR3 DNA reads TGTGCCAGCAGCTCACTCGGGGGGCAGGATACGCAGTATTTT.